Listed below are T cell receptor beta chains from one sample, sequenced in a study of T cell changes during pregnancy in multiple sclerosis. Clones were sequenced by immunoSEQ multiplex PCR, and TCRdb holds only the in-frame ones, with some missing. The sample carries 20,000 to 25,000 clones, roughly 90% recorded once. Sequenced material: CD4+ T cells from peripheral blood mononuclear cells, taken in the third trimester of pregnancy. The source of these receptors is a female donor with multiple sclerosis, enrolled in a pregnancy study. CDR3s include the opening cysteine and the closing phenylalanine or tryptophan. The D gene is left open where the match is weak. Only part of the rows carry a size: once, few, many, or a class if the clone is expanded.

TGTGCCATCAGTGATACAGGCTTCTATGGCTACACCTTC,CAISDTGFYGYTF,TRBJ1-2,TRBV10-3,NA,NA
TGTGCCAGCAGCTTAGTATCGTCGGGAGCTTTCTTT,CASSLVSSGAFF,TRBJ1-1,TRBV7-2,NA,NA
TGTGCCAGTAGTAAAAGAGGCGCGTACGAGCAGTACTTC,CASSKRGAYEQYF,TRBJ2-7,TRBV19,NA,NA
TGTGCCAGCAGTGGCACAGGGCCCAATCAGCCCCAGCATTTT,CASSGTGPNQPQHF,TRBJ1-5,TRBV6-4,NA,NA
TGCAGCGCGTTGAACACTGAAGCTTTCTTT,CSALNTEAFF,TRBJ1-1,TRBV29-1,NA,NA
TGTGCCAGCAGCCCCCATGGGACTAGCGGATACAATGAGCAGTTCTTC,CASSPHGTSGYNEQFF,TRBJ2-1,TRBV5-4,TRBD2,NA
TGTGCCAGCACCAGACAGCGGGGGGGTACAGATACGCAGTATTTT,CASTRQRGGTDTQYF,TRBJ2-3,TRBV2,TRBD2,NA
TGTGCCAGCAGCAAAGGACTAGCGGGGGGGGACGAAAAGACCCAGTACTTC,CASSKGLAGGDEKTQYF,TRBJ2-5,TRBV21-1,NA,NA
TGTGCCAGCAGCCTCACGGGGGTAGGGGGCTACACCTTC,CASSLTGVGGYTF,TRBJ1-2,TRBV5-4,NA,NA
TGTGCCAGTAGTGGGGCAGGGGACTACGAGCAGTACTTC,CASSGAGDYEQYF,TRBJ2-7,TRBV19,NA,NA
TGTGCCAGTAGTACGGTTACTAGCGGGCCAAAAAGGGATACGCAGTATTTT,CASSTVTSGPKRDTQYF,TRBJ2-3,TRBV19,TRBD2,NA
TGCAGCGTTGTTCCGGGGGTTACCGGAAACACCATATATTTT,CSVVPGVTGNTIYF,TRBJ1-3,TRBV29-1,NA,NA
TGTGCCAGCAGCACGCACCCCCTGGGACAGGGTTACTCTGGAAACACCATATATTTT,CASSTHPLGQGYSGNTIYF,TRBJ1-3,TRBV9,TRBD1,NA
TGTGCCAGCTCACCCTTGGAGAACTATGGCTACACCTTC,CASSPLENYGYTF,TRBJ1-2,TRBV18,NA,NA
TGTGCCAGCAGCCCCAGGACAACCGGGACAGGGCTAACCGGGGAGCTGTTTTTT,CASSPRTTGTGLTGELFF,TRBJ2-2,TRBV7-2,TRBD1,once
TGTGCCAGCAGTTTATGGGCAGGGAGGGGTGGCTACACCTTC,CASSLWAGRGGYTF,TRBJ1-2,TRBV28,NA,once
TGCGCCAGCAGCCGATTGGACTCCCCCGGGGAGCTGTTTTTT,CASSRLDSPGELFF,TRBJ2-2,TRBV4-1,NA,NA
TGCGCCAGCAGCTTGGTTCTCTTGGGGGGCACCGGGGAGCTGTTTTTT,CASSLVLLGGTGELFF,TRBJ2-2,TRBV5-1,NA,NA
TGTGCCAGCAGTTCATGGGGGGGAGGAATGAACACTGAAGCTTTCTTT,CASSSWGGGMNTEAFF,TRBJ1-1,TRBV27,NA,NA
TGTGCCAGCAGTGGGGGACAGGGGGTCACCGGGGAGCTGTTTTTT,CASSGGQGVTGELFF,TRBJ2-2,TRBV2,TRBD1,NA
TGTGCCAGCAGCTCCGGTAGCGGGGGGCAAGAGACCCAGTACTTC,CASSSGSGGQETQYF,TRBJ2-5,TRBV7-9,TRBD2,NA
TGCGCCAGCACCCCACAGGGGCGGGACACTGAAGCTTTCTTT,CASTPQGRDTEAFF,TRBJ1-1,TRBV5-1,TRBD1,NA
TGCGCCAGCGGCGGACAGGGATTCACTGAAGCTTTCTTT,CASGGQGFTEAFF,TRBJ1-1,TRBV5-1,TRBD1,NA
TGTGCCTGGAGTCTGAAGGGGATCCCCTACGAGCAGTACTTC,CAWSLKGIPYEQYF,TRBJ2-7,TRBV30,NA,NA
TGTGCCAGCAGCTTGTACAGTAACTATGGCTACACCTTC,CASSLYSNYGYTF,TRBJ1-2,TRBV5-6,NA,NA
TGTGCCAGCGGCCCGCCAAGGGGCACTGAAGCTTTCTTT,CASGPPRGTEAFF,TRBJ1-1,TRBV28,NA,NA
TGTGCCAGCTCACCGAGGGCAGGGGGTCTGGGCACTGAAGCTTTCTTT,CASSPRAGGLGTEAFF,TRBJ1-1,TRBV18,TRBD1,NA
TGTGCCAGCAGCTCCGTAGCGGGGGGATCCTACGAGCAGTACTTC,CASSSVAGGSYEQYF,TRBJ2-7,TRBV7-2,TRBD2,NA
TGTGCCAGCAGCGCCCTTACGGGGGGACCCTACAATGAGCAGTTCTTC,CASSALTGGPYNEQFF,TRBJ2-1,TRBV9,TRBD2,once
TGTGCCAGCAGCTCTCAACGGACAGGGGAAATAGGATCACCCCTCCACTTT,CASSSQRTGEIGSPLHF,TRBJ1-6,TRBV9,TRBD1,NA
TGCGCCAGCAGCTTGGCCCACAATCAGCCCCAGCATTTT,CASSLAHNQPQHF,TRBJ1-5,TRBV5-1,NA,NA
TGCAGCGTGAGGGGCGGGGGGGATCAGCCCCAGCATTTT,CSVRGGGDQPQHF,TRBJ1-5,TRBV29-1,NA,few
TGTGCCAGCAGTTACGACCGGGACAGGGCCTACGAGCAGTACTTC,CASSYDRDRAYEQYF,TRBJ2-7,TRBV6-6,TRBD1,few
TGTGCCAGCCTAGGACAGGGGTACACTGAAGCTTTCTTT,CASLGQGYTEAFF,TRBJ1-1,TRBV2,TRBD1,NA
TGTGCCAGCAGTTTCCTACAGGGAGTCGAGCATCAGCCCCAGCATTTT,CASSFLQGVEHQPQHF,TRBJ1-5,TRBV28,NA,NA
TGTGCCAGTAGAATTGGACAGGGGCCACGTCAGTCACCCCTCCACTTT,CASRIGQGPRQSPLHF,TRBJ1-6,TRBV19,TRBD1,NA
TGTGCCAGCAGTGAGGCCAATAACTATGGCTACACCTTC,CASSEANNYGYTF,TRBJ1-2,TRBV6-1,NA,NA
TGCGCCAGCAGCTTGATAGGGGCGCGCAATGAGCAGTTCTTC,CASSLIGARNEQFF,TRBJ2-1,TRBV5-1,NA,NA
TGCGCCAGCAGTAGGGGTCCCTTGATCACTGAAGCTTTCTTT,CASSRGPLITEAFF,TRBJ1-1,TRBV5-1,NA,NA
TGTGCCAGCAGTTCTCGGGGGGTTTGGAGCAATCAGCCCCAGCATTTT,CASSSRGVWSNQPQHF,TRBJ1-5,TRBV27,NA,NA
TGTGCCAGCAGCCAAGGGATTTTTGCGGGGGCTAGCACAGATACGCAGTATTTT,CASSQGIFAGASTDTQYF,TRBJ2-3,TRBV4-2,NA,NA
TGCGCCAGCAGTGAGGCCGGGACTTACACTGAAGCTTTCTTT,CASSEAGTYTEAFF,TRBJ1-1,TRBV10-2,NA,NA
TGTGCCAGCAGTGAAGTTCCAGGGGTCGTAGCTAACTATGGCTACACCTTC,CASSEVPGVVANYGYTF,TRBJ1-2,TRBV6-1,NA,NA
TGTGCCAGCAGCTGGGACAGGGGGTATGGCTACACCTTC,CASSWDRGYGYTF,TRBJ1-2,TRBV11-2,TRBD1,NA
TGTGCCAGTACCTTAGACAGGGGTGACGGCTACACCTTC,CASTLDRGDGYTF,TRBJ1-2,TRBV19,TRBD1,NA
TGTGCCAGCCACCCGCAGGGGGCCGGCAATCAGCCCCAGCATTTT,CASHPQGAGNQPQHF,TRBJ1-5,TRBV28,TRBD1,NA
TGTGCCAGCAGCGTAGGACCCGACAGGTGGACTGAAGCTTTCTTT,CASSVGPDRWTEAFF,TRBJ1-1,TRBV9,NA,NA
TGTGCCAGCACAGACAGAACCTATGGCTACACCTTC,CASTDRTYGYTF,TRBJ1-2,TRBV5-4,NA,NA